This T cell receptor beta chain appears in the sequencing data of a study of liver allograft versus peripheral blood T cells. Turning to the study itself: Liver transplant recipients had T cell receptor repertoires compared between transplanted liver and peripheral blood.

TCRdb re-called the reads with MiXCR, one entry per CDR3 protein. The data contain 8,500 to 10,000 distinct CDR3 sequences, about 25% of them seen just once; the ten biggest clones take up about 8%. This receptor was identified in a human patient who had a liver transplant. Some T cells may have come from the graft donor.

The CDR3 region is CASSPRDRGDYAEAFF. As DNA, the CDR3 is TGTGCCAGCAGCCCGCGGGACAGGGGAGATTACGCTGAAGCTTTCTTT. The J gene is TRBJ1-1, the V gene TRBV13; TRBD1 aligns across 10 bases. Per germline, CDR1 PRHDT and CDR2 FYEKMQ (reference sequence). V lost 5 bases, J lost 6 bases, and 12 bases stayed unmatched. This CDR3 contains 16 residues.